The T cell receptor beta chain described here comes from a study of shared clonotypes between healthy human individuals. Study-level points and caveats: In this cohort, only blood was sampled, and tissue repertoires likely differ. Shared clonotypes: approximately 5.3% naive CD4, 3.5% to 4% naive CD8, roughly 2.2% memory CD4, around 0.4% memory CD8.

The naive CD8 subset, CD45RO-negative cells positively selected for CCR7, excluded terminally differentiated effector memory CD45RA+ cells. HIV-negative, healthy adults without recent acute infections or vaccinations were the donors. Sequenced by immunoSEQ multiplex PCR; TCRdb stores in-frame clones only, minus some. Of some 1,900,000 clones listed, about 95% are singletons. This clone was observed a handful of times. Its antigen is as yet unknown. The clonotype originates from a man aged 18 to 30 in good health. The sequencing input was naive CD8+ T cells sorted from blood.

The CDR3 DNA reads TGCGCCAGCGGCGGGGCCTATGGCTACACCTTC. This codes for CASGGAYGYTF. This rearrangement joins TRBV4-1 to TRBJ1-2, with a weak D call TRBD1 (5 bases). Germline V gene data show CDR1 as MGHRA and CDR2 as YSYEKL. CDR3 length equals 11 residues. Trimming took 8 bases from V and 4 from J, leaving 8 bases between them.